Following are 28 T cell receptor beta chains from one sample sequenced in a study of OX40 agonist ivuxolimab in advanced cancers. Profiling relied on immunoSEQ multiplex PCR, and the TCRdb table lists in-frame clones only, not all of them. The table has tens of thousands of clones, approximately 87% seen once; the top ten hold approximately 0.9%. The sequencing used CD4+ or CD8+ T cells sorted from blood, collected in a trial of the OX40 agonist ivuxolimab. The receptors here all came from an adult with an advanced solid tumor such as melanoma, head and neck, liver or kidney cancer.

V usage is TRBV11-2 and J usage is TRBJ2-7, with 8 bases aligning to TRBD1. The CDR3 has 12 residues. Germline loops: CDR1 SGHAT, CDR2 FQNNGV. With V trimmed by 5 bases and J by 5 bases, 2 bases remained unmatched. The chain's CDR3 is CASSVDRDEQYF. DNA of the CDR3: TGTGCCAGCAGCGTGGACAGGGACGAGCAGTACTTC.

CDR3 in amino acids: CASSQRGSTEAFF. CDR3 DNA: TGTGCCAGCAGTCAGAGAGGGTCCACTGAAGCTTTCTTT. This chain links TRBV7-9 with TRBJ1-1; D is ambiguous. The germline V gene encodes CDR1 SEHNR and CDR2 FQNEAQ (reference sequence). Trimming stripped 6 bases from V and 4 bases from J, with 12 bases between. The CDR3 length is 13 residues.

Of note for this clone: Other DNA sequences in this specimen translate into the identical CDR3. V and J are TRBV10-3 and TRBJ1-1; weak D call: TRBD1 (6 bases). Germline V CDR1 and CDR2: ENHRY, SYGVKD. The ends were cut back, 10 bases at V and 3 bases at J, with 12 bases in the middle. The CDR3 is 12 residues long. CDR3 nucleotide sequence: TGTGCCACCGAAAACAGGGACACTGAAGCTTTCTTT. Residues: CATENRDTEAFF.

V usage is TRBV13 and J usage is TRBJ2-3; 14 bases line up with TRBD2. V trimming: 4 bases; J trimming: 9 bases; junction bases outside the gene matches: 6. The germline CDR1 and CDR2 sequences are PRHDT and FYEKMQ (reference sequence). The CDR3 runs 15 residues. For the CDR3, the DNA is TGTGCCAGCAGCTCGACTAGCGGGGGGGCAAGGACGCAGTATTTT. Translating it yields CASSSTSGGARTQYF.

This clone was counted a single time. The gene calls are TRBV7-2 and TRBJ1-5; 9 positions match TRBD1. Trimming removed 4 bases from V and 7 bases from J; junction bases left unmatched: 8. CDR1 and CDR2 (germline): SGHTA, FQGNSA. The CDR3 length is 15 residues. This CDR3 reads CASSSPGQGGQPQHF. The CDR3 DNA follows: TGTGCCAGCAGCTCCCCGGGACAGGGAGGCCAGCCCCAGCATTTT.

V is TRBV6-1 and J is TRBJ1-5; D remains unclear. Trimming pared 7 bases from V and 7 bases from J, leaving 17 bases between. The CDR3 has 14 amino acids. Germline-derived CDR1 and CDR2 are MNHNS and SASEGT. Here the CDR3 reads CASKDAAEGQPQHF. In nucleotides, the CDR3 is TGTGCCAGCAAGGACGCAGCCGAGGGCCAGCCCCAGCATTTT.

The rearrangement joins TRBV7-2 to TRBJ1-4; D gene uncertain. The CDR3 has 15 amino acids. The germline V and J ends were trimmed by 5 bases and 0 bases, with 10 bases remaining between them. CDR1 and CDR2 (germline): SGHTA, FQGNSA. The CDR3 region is CASSRRPATNEKLFF. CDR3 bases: TGTGCCAGCAGCCGTAGACCAGCAACTAATGAAAAACTGTTTTTT.

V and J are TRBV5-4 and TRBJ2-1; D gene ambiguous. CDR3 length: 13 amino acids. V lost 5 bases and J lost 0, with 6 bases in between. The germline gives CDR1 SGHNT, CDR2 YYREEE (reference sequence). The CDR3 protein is CASRQDSYNEQFF. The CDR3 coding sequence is TGTGCCAGCAGGCAGGACTCCTACAATGAGCAGTTCTTC.

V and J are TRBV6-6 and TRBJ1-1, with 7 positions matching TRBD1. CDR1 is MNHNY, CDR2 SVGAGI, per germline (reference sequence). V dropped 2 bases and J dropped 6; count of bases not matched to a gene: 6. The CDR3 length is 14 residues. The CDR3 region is CASSYPAQGSEAFF. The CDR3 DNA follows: TGTGCCAGCAGTTACCCTGCACAGGGGTCTGAAGCTTTCTTT.

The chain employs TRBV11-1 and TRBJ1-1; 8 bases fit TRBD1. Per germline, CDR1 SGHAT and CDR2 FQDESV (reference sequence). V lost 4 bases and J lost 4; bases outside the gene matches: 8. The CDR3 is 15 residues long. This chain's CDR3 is CASSSTGALTTEAFF. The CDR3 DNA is TGTGCCAGCAGCTCGACAGGGGCGTTGACCACTGAAGCTTTCTTT.

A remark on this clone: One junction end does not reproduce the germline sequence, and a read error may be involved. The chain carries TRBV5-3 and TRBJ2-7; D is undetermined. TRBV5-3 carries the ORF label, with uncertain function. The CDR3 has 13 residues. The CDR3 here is CASSLKPGYEQYF. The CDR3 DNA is TGTGCCAGCAGCTTGAAGCCGGGTTACGAGCAGTACTTC.

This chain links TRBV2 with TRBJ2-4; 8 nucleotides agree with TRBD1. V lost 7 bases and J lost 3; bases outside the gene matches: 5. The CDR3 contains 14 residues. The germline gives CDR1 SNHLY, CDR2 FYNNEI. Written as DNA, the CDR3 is TGTGCCAGCATGCCGACAGGGGACAAAAACATTCAGTACTTC. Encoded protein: CASMPTGDKNIQYF. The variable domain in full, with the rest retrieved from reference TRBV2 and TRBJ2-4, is EPEVTQTPSHQVTQMGQEVILRCVPISNHLYFYWYRQILGQKVEFLVSFYNNEISEKSEIFDDQFSVERPDGSNFTLKIRSTKLEDSAMYFCASMPTGDKNIQYFGAGTRLSVL.

In nucleotides, the CDR3 is TGTGCCAGCAGCTTGAACACCGGGGAGCTGTTTTTT. Protein sequence: CASSLNTGELFF. The chain has TRBV5-6 and TRBJ2-2; D not resolved. There are 12 residues in the CDR3. CDR1 SGHDT and CDR2 YYEEEE come from the germline V gene. Deletions cut 1 base from V and 2 bases from J, with 0 bases between.

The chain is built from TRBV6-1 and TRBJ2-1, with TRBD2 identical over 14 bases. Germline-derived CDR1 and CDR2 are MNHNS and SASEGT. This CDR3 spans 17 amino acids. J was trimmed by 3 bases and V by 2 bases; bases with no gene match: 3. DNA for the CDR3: TGTGCCAGCAGTGAACCCGGGACTAGCGGGGGCTACAATGAGCAGTTCTTC. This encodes CASSEPGTSGGYNEQFF.

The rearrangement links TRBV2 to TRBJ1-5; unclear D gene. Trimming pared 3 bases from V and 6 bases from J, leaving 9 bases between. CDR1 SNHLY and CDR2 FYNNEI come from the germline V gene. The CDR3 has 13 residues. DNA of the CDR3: TGTGCCAGCAGTGACCCCCGCCCTCAGCCCCAGCATTTT. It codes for CASSDPRPQPQHF.

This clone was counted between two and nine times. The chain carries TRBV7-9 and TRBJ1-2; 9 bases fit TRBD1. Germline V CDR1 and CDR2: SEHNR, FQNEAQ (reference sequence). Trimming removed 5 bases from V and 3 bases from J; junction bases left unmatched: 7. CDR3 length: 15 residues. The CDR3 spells CASSAYRGLDYGYTF. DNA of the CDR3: TGTGCCAGCAGCGCCTACAGGGGGCTGGACTATGGCTACACCTTC.

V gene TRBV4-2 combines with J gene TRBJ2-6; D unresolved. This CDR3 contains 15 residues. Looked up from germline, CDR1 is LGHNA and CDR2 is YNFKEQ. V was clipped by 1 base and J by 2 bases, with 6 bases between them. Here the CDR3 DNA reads TGTGCCAGCAGCCAAGGCACGGCTGGGGCCAACGTCCTGACTTTC. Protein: CASSQGTAGANVLTF.

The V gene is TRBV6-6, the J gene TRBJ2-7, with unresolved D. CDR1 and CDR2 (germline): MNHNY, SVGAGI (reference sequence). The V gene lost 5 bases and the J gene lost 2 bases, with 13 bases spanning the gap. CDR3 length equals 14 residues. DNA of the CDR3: TGTGCCAGCAGTAATCCGGGCCGCCCCTACGAGCAGTACTTC. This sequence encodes CASSNPGRPYEQYF.

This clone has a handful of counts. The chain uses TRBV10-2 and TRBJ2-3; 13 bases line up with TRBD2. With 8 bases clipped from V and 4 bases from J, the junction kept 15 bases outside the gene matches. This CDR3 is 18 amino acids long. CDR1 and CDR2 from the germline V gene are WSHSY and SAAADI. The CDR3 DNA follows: TGCGCCAGCCTGATACTAGCGGGGGGGCAAATGAGTCCAGATACGCAGTATTTT. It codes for CASLILAGGQMSPDTQYF.

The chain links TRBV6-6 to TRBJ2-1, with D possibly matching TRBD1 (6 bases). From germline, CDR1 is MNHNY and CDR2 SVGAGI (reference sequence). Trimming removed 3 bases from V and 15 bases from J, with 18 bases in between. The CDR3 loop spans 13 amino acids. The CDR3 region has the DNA TGTGCCAGCAGTTATGAACTGGGGGCTCGGTGGTTCTTC. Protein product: CASSYELGARWFF.

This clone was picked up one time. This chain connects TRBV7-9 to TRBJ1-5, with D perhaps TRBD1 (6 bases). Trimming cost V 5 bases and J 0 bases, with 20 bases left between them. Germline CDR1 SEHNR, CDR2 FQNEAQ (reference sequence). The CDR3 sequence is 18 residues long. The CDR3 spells CASSAPRGAPYSNQPQHF. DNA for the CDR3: TGTGCCAGCAGCGCCCCTCGGGGGGCTCCGTATAGCAATCAGCCCCAGCATTTT.

The CDR3 DNA reads as TGTGCCAGCAGTGAAGCGCTGGGAATTGGGACCCAGTACTTC. It yields the protein CASSEALGIGTQYF. V usage is TRBV2 and J usage is TRBJ2-5; no clear D. Trimming cost V 0 bases and J 7 bases, with 12 bases left between them. Looked up from germline, CDR1 is SNHLY and CDR2 is FYNNEI. This CDR3 is built from 14 residues. The entire variable domain, with the rest obtained from reference TRBV2 and TRBJ2-5, is as follows: EPEVTQTPSHQVTQMGQEVILRCVPISNHLYFYWYRQILGQKVEFLVSFYNNEISEKSEIFDDQFSVERPDGSNFTLKIRSTKLEDSAMYFCASSEALGIGTQYFGPGTRLLVL.

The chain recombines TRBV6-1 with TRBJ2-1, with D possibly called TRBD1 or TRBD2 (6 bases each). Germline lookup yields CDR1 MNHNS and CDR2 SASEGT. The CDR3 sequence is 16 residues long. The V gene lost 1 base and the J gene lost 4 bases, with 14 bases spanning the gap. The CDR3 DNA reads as TGTGCCAGCAGTGAAGGGTCGGGGGCCCTATACAATGAGCAGTTCTTC. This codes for CASSEGSGALYNEQFF.

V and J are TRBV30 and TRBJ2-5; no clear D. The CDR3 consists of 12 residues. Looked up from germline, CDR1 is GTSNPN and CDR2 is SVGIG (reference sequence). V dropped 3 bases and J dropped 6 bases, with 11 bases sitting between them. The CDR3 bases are TGTGCCTGGAGGTTGGGCGCAAAGACCCAGTACTTC. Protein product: CAWRLGAKTQYF. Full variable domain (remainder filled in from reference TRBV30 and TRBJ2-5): SQTIHQWPATLVQPVGSPLSLECTVEGTSNPNLYWYRQAAGRGLQLLFYSVGIGQISSEVPQNLSASRPQDRQFILSSKKLLLSDSGFYLCAWRLGAKTQYFGPGTRLLVL.

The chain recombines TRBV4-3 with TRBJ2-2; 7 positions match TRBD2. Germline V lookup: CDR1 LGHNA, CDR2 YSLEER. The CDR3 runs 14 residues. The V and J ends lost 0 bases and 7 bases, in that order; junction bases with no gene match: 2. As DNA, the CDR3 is TGCGCCAGCAGCCAAGAACCGGGGGGCGGGGAGCTGTTTTTT. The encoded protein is CASSQEPGGGELFF.

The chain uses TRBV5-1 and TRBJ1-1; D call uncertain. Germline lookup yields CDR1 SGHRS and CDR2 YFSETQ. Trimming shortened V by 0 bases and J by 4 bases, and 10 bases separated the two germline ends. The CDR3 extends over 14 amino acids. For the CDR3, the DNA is TGCGCCAGCAGCTTGGGGAGTCCGGGCACTGAAGCTTTCTTT. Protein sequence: CASSLGSPGTEAFF.

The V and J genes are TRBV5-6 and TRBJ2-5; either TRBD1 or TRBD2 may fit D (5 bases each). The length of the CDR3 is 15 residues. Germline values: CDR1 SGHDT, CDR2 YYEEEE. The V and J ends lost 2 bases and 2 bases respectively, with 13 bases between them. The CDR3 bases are TGTGCCAGCAGCTTCCGGGGACCAATTCAAGAGACCCAGTACTTC. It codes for CASSFRGPIQETQYF. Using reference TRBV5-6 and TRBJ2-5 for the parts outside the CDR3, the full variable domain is DAGVTQSPTHLIKTRGQQVTLRCSPKSGHDTVSWYQQALGQGPQFIFQYYEEEERQRGNFPDRFSGHQFPNYSSELNVNALLLGDSALYLCASSFRGPIQETQYFGPGTRLLVL.

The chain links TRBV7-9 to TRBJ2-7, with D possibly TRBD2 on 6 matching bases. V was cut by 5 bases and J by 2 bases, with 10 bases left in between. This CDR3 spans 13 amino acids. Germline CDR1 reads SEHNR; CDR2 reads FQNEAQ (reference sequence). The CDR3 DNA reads TGTGCCAGCAGCCCGGGACTTACCTACGAGCAGTACTTC. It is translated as CASSPGLTYEQYF.